The 2 T cell receptor beta chains presented below share a single source sample, sequenced in a study of T cells in Graves' hyperthyroidism and ophthalmopathy. TCR beta CDR3 region amplification was performed from RNA transcripts. Initially, a first-round RT-PCR of the TCR CDR3 employed the HTBI primer set. TCRdb itself ran the multiplex PCR reads through MiXCR, one entry per CDR3 protein. Of roughly 350,000 distinct CDR3 sequences listed, approximately 15% were seen once; the top ten hold around 24%. Sequencing was carried out using blood. The source of these receptors is a woman younger than 45 with Graves' hyperthyroidism.

The chain links TRBV29-1 to TRBJ2-1, with a weak D call TRBD2 (6 bases). V lost 6 bases and J lost 12, with 15 bases in between. Germline V CDR1 and CDR2: SQVTM, ANQGSEA. This CDR3 contains 11 residues. CDR3 bases: TGCAGCGTGCCTACTAGCCCGTCGCAGTTCTTC. Its translation is CSVPTSPSQFF.

This clonotype was recorded many times. J is TRBJ1-1 and V is TRBV30; no clear D. This CDR3 comprises 12 residues. Deletions cut 7 bases from V and 4 bases from J, with 13 bases between. Germline-derived CDR1 and CDR2 are GTSNPN and SVGIG (reference sequence). The CDR3 loop is CASVAGSTEAFF. The CDR3, as DNA: TGTGCCTCCGTCGCGGGTAGCACTGAAGCTTTCTTT.